This section outlines one T cell receptor (beta chain) sequence together with its context. Its matching antigen is unknown. TCRdb keeps only in-frame clones here, not all; method: immunoSEQ multiplex PCR. The sample has about 86,000 clones, around 90% seen once. These data originate in a study of T cell responses to AZD1222 COVID-19 vaccine. Per germline, CDR1 KGHSH and CDR2 LQKENI. This CDR3 has 15 residues. V shed 3 bases and J 1 base; nucleotides not matched to a gene: 3. General study points: White British ancestry dominated among donors, who included more females, and clonal diversity was possibly underestimated. Only after the peak T cell response were repertoires sampled.

The sequences come from peripheral blood, collected on day 0 of AZD1222 vaccination. The clonotype was recovered from an adult in good health. The rearrangement joins TRBV18 to TRBJ1-1; 9 bases match TRBD1. CDR3 sequence reads: CASSPGTGTNTEAFF. The CDR3 nucleotides read TGTGCCAGCTCACCGGGGACAGGGACGAACACTGAAGCTTTCTTT.